This T cell receptor beta chain was captured in a study of shared clonotypes between healthy human individuals. The repertoire was sequenced with immunoSEQ multiplex PCR; TCRdb's copy has only in-frame clones and lacks some. Counted here are about 1.5 million clones, 98% occurring once; the ten biggest clones make up roughly 0.42%. The length of the CDR3 is 15 residues. The germline V gene has CDR1 WNHNN and CDR2 SYGVQD (reference sequence). Trimming took off 0 bases at V and 2 bases at J, with 10 bases between the two ends. The chain is built from TRBV10-1 and TRBJ2-5; possibly TRBD1 or TRBD2 for D (5 bases each). The receptor comes from a man aged 25-40 years in good health. The material sequenced was naive CD4+ T cells sorted from blood. Subset here: CD45RA+ positively selected. In nucleotides, the CDR3 is TGCGCCAGCAGTGAGTCTATGAGGGGTCAAGAGACCCAGTACTTC. Its protein is CASSESMRGQETQYF.